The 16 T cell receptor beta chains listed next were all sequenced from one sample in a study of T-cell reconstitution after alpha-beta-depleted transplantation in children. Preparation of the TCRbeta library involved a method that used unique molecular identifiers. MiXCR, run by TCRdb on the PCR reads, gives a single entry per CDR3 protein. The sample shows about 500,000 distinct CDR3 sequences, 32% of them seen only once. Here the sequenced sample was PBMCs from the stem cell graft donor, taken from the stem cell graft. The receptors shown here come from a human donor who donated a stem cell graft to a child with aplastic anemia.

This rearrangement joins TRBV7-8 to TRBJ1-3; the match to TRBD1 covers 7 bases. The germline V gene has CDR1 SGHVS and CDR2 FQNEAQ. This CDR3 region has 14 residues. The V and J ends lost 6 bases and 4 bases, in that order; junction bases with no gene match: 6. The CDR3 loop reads CASSGTVDGNTIYF. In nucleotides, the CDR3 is TGTGCCAGCAGTGGGACAGTAGACGGAAACACCATATATTTT.

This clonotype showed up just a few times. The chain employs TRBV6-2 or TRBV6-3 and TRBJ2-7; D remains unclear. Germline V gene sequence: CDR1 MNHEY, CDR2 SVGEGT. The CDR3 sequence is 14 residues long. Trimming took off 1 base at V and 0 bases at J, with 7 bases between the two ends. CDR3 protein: CASSYYTGSYEQYV. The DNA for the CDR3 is TGTGCCAGCAGTTACTATACGGGCTCCTACGAGCAGTACGTC.

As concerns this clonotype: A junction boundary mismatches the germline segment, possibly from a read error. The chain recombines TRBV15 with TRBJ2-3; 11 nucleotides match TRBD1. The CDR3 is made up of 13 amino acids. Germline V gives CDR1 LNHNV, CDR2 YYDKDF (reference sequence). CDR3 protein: CATSTMRTGGLDF. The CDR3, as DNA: TGTGCCACCAGCACGATGCGGACAGGGGGCTTGGATTTT.

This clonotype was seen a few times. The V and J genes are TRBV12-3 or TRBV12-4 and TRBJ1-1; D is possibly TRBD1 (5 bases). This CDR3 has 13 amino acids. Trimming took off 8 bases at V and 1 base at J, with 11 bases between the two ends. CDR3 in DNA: TGTGCCAGCTCAACAGGCCAGAACACTGAAGCTTTCTTT. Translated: CASSTGQNTEAFF.

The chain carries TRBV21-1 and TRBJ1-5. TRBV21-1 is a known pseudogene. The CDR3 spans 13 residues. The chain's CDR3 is CASIPSRVLAQHF. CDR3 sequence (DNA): TGTGCCAGCATCCCTAGCAGGGTCTTGGCCCAGCATTTT.

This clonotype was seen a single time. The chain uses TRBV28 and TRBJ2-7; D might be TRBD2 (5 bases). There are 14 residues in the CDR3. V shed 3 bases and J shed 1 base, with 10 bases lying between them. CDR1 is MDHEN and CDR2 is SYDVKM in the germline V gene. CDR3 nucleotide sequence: TGTGCCAGCAGTTTCCCGACTAAATCCTACGAGCAGTACTTC. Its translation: CASSFPTKSYEQYF.

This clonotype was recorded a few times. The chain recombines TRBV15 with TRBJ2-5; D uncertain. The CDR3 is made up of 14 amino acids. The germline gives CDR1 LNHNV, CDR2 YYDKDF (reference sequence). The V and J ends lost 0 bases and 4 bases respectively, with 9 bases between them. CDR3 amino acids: CATSREEARETQYF. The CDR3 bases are TGTGCCACCAGCAGAGAAGAAGCGAGAGAGACCCAGTACTTC.

CDR3 nucleotides: TGCAGCGTTGAATTCTGGGACAGGGGGAACACCGGGGAGCTGTTTTTT. Translation: CSVEFWDRGNTGELFF. This chain joins TRBV29-1 and TRBJ2-2, with 10 nucleotides matching TRBD1. The V gene end was trimmed by 2 bases and the J gene end by 1 base; junction bases not matched to a gene: 4. This CDR3 is built from 16 residues. Per the germline V gene, CDR1 is SQVTM and CDR2 is ANQGSEA.

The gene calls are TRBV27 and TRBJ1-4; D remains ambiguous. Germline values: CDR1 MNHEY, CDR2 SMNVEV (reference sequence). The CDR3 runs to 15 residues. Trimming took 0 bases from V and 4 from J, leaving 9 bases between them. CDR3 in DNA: TGTGCCAGCAGTTTATCCGTCAGGCTTAATGAAAAACTGTTTTTT. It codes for CASSLSVRLNEKLFF.

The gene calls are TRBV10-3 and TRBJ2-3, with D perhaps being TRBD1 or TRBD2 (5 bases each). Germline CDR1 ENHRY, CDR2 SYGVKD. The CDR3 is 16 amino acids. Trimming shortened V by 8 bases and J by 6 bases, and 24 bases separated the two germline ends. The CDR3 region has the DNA TGTGCCATCCGCACGGGACGGACGACGATATCGGATACGCAGTATTTT. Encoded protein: CAIRTGRTTISDTQYF.

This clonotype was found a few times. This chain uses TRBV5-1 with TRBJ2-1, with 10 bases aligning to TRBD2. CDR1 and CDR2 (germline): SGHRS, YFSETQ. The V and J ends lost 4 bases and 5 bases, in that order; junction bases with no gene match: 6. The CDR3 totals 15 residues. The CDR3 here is CASSPSGRGDNEQFF. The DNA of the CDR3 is TGCGCCAGCAGCCCTAGCGGGAGAGGGGACAATGAGCAGTTCTTC.

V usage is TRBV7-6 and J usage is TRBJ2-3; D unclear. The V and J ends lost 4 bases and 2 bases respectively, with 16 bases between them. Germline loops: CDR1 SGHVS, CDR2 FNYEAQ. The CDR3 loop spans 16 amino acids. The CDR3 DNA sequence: TGTGCCAGCAGCTCGAACCGGGCTTCGAACACAGATACGCAGTATTTT. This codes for CASSSNRASNTDTQYF.

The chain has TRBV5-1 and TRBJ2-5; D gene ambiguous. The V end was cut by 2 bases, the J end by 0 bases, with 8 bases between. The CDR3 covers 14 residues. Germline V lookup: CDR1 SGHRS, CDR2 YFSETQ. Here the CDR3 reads CASSFQADQETQYF. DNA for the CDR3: TGCGCCAGCAGCTTCCAGGCCGACCAAGAGACCCAGTACTTC.

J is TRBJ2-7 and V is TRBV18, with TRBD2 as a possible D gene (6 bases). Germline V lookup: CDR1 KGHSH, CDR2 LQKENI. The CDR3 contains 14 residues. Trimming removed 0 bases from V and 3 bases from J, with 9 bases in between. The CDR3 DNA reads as TGTGCCAGCTCACCACCGGGGGGTAGCTACGAGCAGTACTTC. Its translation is CASSPPGGSYEQYF.

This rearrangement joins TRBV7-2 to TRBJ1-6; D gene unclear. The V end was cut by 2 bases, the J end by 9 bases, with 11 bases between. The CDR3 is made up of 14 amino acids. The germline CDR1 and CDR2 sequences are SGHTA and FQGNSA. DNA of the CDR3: TGTGCCAGCAGCTTAAATGATGGGGTTTCACCCCTCCACTTT. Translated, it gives CASSLNDGVSPLHF.

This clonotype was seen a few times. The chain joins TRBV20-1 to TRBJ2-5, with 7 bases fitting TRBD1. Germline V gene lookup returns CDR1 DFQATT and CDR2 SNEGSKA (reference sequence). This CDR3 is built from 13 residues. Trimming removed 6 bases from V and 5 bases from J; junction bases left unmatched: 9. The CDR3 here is CSADTGVWETQYF. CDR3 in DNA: TGCAGTGCCGATACAGGGGTTTGGGAGACCCAGTACTTC.